This T cell receptor beta chain was found in a study of long-term antiretroviral therapy in people with HIV. Germline V CDR1 and CDR2: SEHNR, FQNEAQ (reference sequence). The CDR3 is 14 residues long. V lost 3 bases to trimming and J lost 9 bases; unmatched junction nucleotides: 3. Inclusion required at least two post-ART and at least one pre-ART PBMC samples. At the survey level, the v3.0 immunoSEQ assay was run. TCRdb's copy holds only in-frame clones and misses some; the assay was immunoSEQ multiplex PCR. The data show 15,000 or so clones, approximately 71% seen once. The sequenced sample was unsorted PBMCs, obtained 0.5 years before starting antiretroviral therapy. This clonotype originated in a woman in her 40s with HIV. The chain has TRBV7-9 and TRBJ2-1; 12 nucleotides line up with TRBD2. CDR3 sequence: CASSFLAGGREQFF. The DNA of the CDR3 is TGTGCCAGCAGCTTCCTAGCGGGGGGGCGTGAGCAGTTCTTC. Combining the CDR3 with reference TRBV7-9 and TRBJ2-1 gives the whole variable domain DTGVSQNPRHKITKRGQNVTFRCDPISEHNRLYWYRQTLGQGPEFLTYFQNEAQLEKSRLLSDRFSAERPKGSFSTLEIQRTEQGDSAMYLCASSFLAGGREQFFGPGTRLTVL.